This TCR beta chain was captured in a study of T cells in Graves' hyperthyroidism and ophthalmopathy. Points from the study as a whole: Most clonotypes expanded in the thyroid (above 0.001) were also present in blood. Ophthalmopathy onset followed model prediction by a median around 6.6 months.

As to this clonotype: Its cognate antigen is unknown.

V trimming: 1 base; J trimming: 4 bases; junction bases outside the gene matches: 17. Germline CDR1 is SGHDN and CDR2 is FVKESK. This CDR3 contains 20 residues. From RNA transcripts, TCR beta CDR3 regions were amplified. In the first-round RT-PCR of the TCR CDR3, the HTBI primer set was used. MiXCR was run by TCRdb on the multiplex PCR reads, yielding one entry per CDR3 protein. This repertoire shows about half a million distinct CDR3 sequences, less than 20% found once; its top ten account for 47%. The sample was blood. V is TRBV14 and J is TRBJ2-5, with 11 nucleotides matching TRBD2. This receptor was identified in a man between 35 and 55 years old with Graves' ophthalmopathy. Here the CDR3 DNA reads TGTGCCAGCAGCCAAGGTTACAGGGGGGGGACTAGCGGCCGTGGAGAGACCCAGTACTTC. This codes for CASSQGYRGGTSGRGETQYF. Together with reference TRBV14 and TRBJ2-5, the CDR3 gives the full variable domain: EAGVTQFPSHSVIEKGQTVTLRCDPISGHDNLYWYRRVMGKEIKFLLHFVKESKQDESGMPNNRFLAERTGGTYSTLKVQPAELEDSGVYFCASSQGYRGGTSGRGETQYFGPGTRLLVL.